This TCR beta chain was captured in a study of neoadjuvant nivolumab and ipilimumab in lung cancer. Study context: Patients got nivolumab 3 mg/kg on days 1, 15 and 29; combination added ipilimumab 1 mg/kg day 1. Study results and caveats: TCR richness and clonality were higher in tumors than adjacent uninvolved lung.

As regards this clone: Its antigen remains unidentified.

Looked up from germline, CDR1 is MNHEY and CDR2 is SMNVEV (reference sequence). There are 11 residues in the CDR3. Trimming removed 7 bases at V and 5 bases at J, with 9 bases between. Data came from immunoSEQ multiplex PCR; TCRdb stores just in-frame clones and leaves some out. Here the sample spans about 38,000 clones, about 88% being singletons. The gene calls are TRBV27 and TRBJ2-7, with D perhaps matching TRBD2 (6 bases). The source of this sequence is an adult with non-small cell lung cancer. Sequenced here: peripheral blood, sampled before neoadjuvant nivolumab, alone or with ipilimumab. The CDR3 DNA sequence: TGTGCCAGCAACGGGGGAGACGAGCAGTACTTC. This gives the protein CASNGGDEQYF.